Here is one T cell receptor beta chain with its context. Its antigen is unidentified. The data belong to a study of T cells in Graves' hyperthyroidism and ophthalmopathy. Lactation, pregnancy, other autoimmune disease or uncontrolled infection excluded patients. In making diagnoses, clinical symptoms, serum thyroxine and TRAb, thyroid ultrasound and orbital computed tomography were all used. Looked up from germline, CDR1 is WSHSY and CDR2 is SAAADI. V gave up 10 bases and J gave up 5 bases; unmatched junction bases: 4. The CDR3 contains 13 residues. Overall study results and limits: Also found in blood were most expanded thyroid clonotypes above 0.001. With a median lead of around 6.7 months before onset, the model predicted ophthalmopathy.

TCR beta CDR3 region amplification was performed from RNA transcripts. The HTBI primer set drove a first-round RT-PCR of the TCR CDR3. MiXCR, run by TCRdb on the multiplex PCR reads, gives a single entry per CDR3 protein. The sample lists fewer than 650,000 distinct CDR3 sequences; 46% were seen once. The sequenced sample was peripheral blood or thyroid tissue (not recorded which). This clonotype originated in an adult woman with Graves' disease, either hyperthyroidism or ophthalmopathy (not recorded which). The rearrangement joins TRBV10-2 to TRBJ2-2; 10 nucleotides line up with TRBD2. Here the CDR3 reads CAIGTSATGELFF. The DNA of the CDR3 is TGCGCCATCGGGACTAGCGCAACCGGGGAGCTGTTTTTT.